A single TCR beta chain is shown here with its context. The antigen is not known. This sample is drawn from a study of radiation and T cells in renal cell carcinoma. Study results and caveats: Pretreatment tumor biopsies were lacking, so baseline clonotypes are unknown.

The CDR3 consists of 14 residues. The V gene's germline CDR1 is SNHLY and CDR2 FYNNEI. V dropped 6 bases and J dropped 7; count of bases not matched to a gene: 10. Noted time point: baseline pretreatment blood. Treatment of the sample: 15 Gy SBRT to primary tumor, nephrectomy 4 weeks later. Radiation-treated patients gave blood at baseline, week 2 and week 4. Clear cell pathology was present in this patient's renal cell carcinoma. Produced via immunoSEQ multiplex PCR; TCRdb's table is partial and in-frame only. Found here are some 100,000 clones, about four fifths of them singletons; the top ten hold almost 6.5%.

The receptor's source is a man in his 60s with renal cell carcinoma. The sample consisted of blood, taken from a patient whose treatment included radiotherapy and nephrectomy. The chain is built from TRBV2 and TRBJ1-2; 8 bases are shared with TRBD1. The DNA of the CDR3 is TGTGCCAGCAGAGCGGGACAGGTTCGGCGTGGCTACACCTTC. Translation: CASRAGQVRRGYTF.